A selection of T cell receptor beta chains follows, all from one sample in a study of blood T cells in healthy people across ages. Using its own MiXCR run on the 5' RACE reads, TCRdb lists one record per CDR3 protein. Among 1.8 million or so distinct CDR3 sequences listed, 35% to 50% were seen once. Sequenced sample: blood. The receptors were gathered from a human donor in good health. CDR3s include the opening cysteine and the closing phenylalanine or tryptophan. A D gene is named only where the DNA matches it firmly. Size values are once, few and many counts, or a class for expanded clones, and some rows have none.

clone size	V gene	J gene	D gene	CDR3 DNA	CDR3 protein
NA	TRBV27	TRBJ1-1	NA	TGTGCCAGCAGTTCCCCCCGGGCTGAAGCTTTCTTT	CASSSPRAEAFF
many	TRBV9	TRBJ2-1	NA	TGTGCCAGCAGCGTAGTAGGGGTAATGGGCAATGAGCAGTTCTTC	CASSVVGVMGNEQFF
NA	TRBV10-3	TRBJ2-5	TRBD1	TGTGCCATCAGCCGGGACAGCTTTCAAGAGACCCAGTACTTC	CAISRDSFQETQYF
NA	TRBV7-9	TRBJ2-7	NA	TGTGCCGGCAGGAGCTGGGGGAATGGGGAACCGATCGAGCAGTACTTC	CAGRSWGNGEPIEQYF
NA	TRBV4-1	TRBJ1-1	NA	TGCGCCAGCAGCCAAGTATTGGGGCGCGGGAACACTGAAGCTTTCTTT	CASSQVLGRGNTEAFF
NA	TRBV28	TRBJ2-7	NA	TGTGCCAGCAAAACTACAGGGTTTCTCTACGAGCAGTACTTC	CASKTTGFLYEQYF
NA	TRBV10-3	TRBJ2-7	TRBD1	TGTGCCATCACCTTGACAGGGGGTGACGAGCAGTACTTC	CAITLTGGDEQYF
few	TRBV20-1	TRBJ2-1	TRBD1	TGCAGTGCTAGAGGTATACAGGGGTTCGTATTTGATGAGCAGTTCTTC	CSARGIQGFVFDEQFF
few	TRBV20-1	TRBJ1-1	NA	TGCAGTGCTAGGGGGGTCGGGGGGTTGAACACTGAAGCTTTCTTT	CSARGVGGLNTEAFF
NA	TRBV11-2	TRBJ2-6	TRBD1	TGTGCCAGCAGCTTTTCGGGACAGGGATCTGGGGCCAACGTCCTGACTTTC	CASSFSGQGSGANVLTF
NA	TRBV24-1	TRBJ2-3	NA	TGTGCCACCAGTGATTTGGGCAGGGCCAGCACAGATACGCAGTATTTT	CATSDLGRASTDTQYF
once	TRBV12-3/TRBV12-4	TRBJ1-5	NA	TGTGCCAGCGGGGGGCATAAGAGCAATCAGCCCCAGCATTTT	CASGGHKSNQPQHF
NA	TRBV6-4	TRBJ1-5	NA	TGTGCCAGCCTAGACAGGTACTATCAGCCCCAGCATTTT	CASLDRYYQPQHF
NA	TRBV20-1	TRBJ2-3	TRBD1	TGCAGTGCTCACGACAGGGGGGGGGATACGCAGTATTTT	CSAHDRGGDTQYF
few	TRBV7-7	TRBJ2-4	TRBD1	TGTGCTAGCAGCTACGACAGGGGGTCTCGTGAGCAGTACTTC	CASSYDRGSREQYF
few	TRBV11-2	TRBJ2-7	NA	TGTGCCAGCAGCTCCCCCGTTGGGGGGGCGCAAGGAGAGCAGTACTTC	CASSSPVGGAQGEQYF
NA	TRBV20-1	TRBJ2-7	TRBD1	TGCAGTGCTAGGGACAGGGGACGGGAGCAGTACTTC	CSARDRGREQYF
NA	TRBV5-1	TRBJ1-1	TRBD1	TGCGCCAGCAGCAGCGGACAGGGGGGGAGCACTGAAGCTTTCTTT	CASSSGQGGSTEAFF
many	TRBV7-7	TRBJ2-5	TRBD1	TGTGCCAGCAGCCCTAGACAGGGGGCAGAGACCCAGTACTTC	CASSPRQGAETQYF
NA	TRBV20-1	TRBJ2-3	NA	TGCAGTGCTAGAGAATTAATGGGGGCGTCGACAGATACGCAGTATTTT	CSARELMGASTDTQYF
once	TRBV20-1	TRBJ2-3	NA	TGCAGTGCAACCCGGGGGCGTTTCGATACGCAGTATTTT	CSATRGRFDTQYF
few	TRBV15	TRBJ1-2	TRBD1	TGTGCCACCAGCACAGACAGGGCCGCTAACTATGGCTACACCTTC	CATSTDRAANYGYTF
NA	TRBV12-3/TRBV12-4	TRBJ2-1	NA	TGTGCCAGCAGTTTTCTGCGATGGCCCACGAACAGGGTTAACAATGAGCAGTTCTTC	CASSFLRWPTNRVNNEQFF
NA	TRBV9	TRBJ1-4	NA	TGTGCCAGCACCCCATATGCAACTAATGAAAAACTGTTTTTT	CASTPYATNEKLFF
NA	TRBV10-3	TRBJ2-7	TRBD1	TGTGCCATCAGTTCCACGGGGACAGGGTTTTGTCATGAGCAGTACTTC	CAISSTGTGFCHEQYF
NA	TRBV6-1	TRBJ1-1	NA	TGTGCCAGCAGTGAAAGGTATACTGAAGCTTTCTTT	CASSERYTEAFF
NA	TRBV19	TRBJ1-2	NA	TGTGCCAGTAGTAAAGCATCCACCTCTTTCGGCTACACCTTC	CASSKASTSFGYTF
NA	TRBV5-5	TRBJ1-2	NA	TGTGCCAGCAGCTGGGACGCGCAGGTCTATGGCTACACCTTC	CASSWDAQVYGYTF
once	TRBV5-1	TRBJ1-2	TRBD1	TGCGCCAGCAGCCCGGACAGGGGGTCGTCTGGCTACACCTTC	CASSPDRGSSGYTF
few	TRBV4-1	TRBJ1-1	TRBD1	TGCGCCAGCAGCGCCTCGACAGGGTTCGGGAGATCTGAAGCTTTCTTT	CASSASTGFGRSEAFF
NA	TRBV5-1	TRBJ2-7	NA	TGCGCCAGCAGCCTACTACGGGGGTCCCCCTCCTACGAGCAGTACTTC	CASSLLRGSPSYEQYF
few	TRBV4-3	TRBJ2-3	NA	TGCGCCAGCAGCAATACCGGTGGAGCAGATACGCAGTATTTT	CASSNTGGADTQYF
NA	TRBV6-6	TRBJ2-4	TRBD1	TGTGCCAGCAGGAGGACAGGGGTCGAGAACATTCAGTACTTC	CASRRTGVENIQYF
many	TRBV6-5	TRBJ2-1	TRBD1	TGTGCCAGCAGTTACTCGACAGGGGGCTTTTCCTACAATGAGCAGTTCTTC	CASSYSTGGFSYNEQFF
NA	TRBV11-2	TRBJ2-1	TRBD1	TGTGCCAGCAGCTGGGACAGGGCCGGCGATGAGCAGTTCTTC	CASSWDRAGDEQFF
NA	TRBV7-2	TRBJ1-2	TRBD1	TGTGCCAGCAGCCCTGAGGGGGCTGGCTATGGCTACACCTTC	CASSPEGAGYGYTF
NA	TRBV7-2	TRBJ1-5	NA	TGTGCCAGCAGCTTACAAGGGGCTCTTAATCAGCCCCAGCATTTT	CASSLQGALNQPQHF